The 28 T cell receptor beta chains below were found in one sample sequenced in a study of regulatory T cells in long-lasting Graves disease. Described time point: persistent/refractory GD, antithyroid drugs over 5 years with positive TRAb. PBMC RNA was the source of the TCR library. Arm-PCR of CDR3 regions and iRepertoire HTBI primers were the basis on which TCR beta libraries were built. TCRdb called the multiplex PCR reads again in MiXCR, with one record for every CDR3 protein. The sample has approximately 500,000 distinct CDR3 sequences, around a fifth seen once. This material consisted of peripheral blood mononuclear cells (PBMCs), taken when the disease was refractory, from a patient treated with antithyroid drugs. The receptor source for this set is a female donor with Graves disease.

This clonotype is a singleton in its sample. A far bigger clonotype differs at one base, so this is likely a read error. The rearrangement links TRBV13 to TRBJ2-7; D gene ambiguous. The V and J ends lost 4 bases and 3 bases respectively, with 7 bases between them. Germline V gives CDR1 PRHDT, CDR2 FYEKMQ (reference sequence). The CDR3 is 12 residues long. This CDR3 is CASSSLNYEQYF. For the CDR3, the DNA is TGTGCCAGCAGCTCCCTGAACTACGAGCAGTACTTC.

V and J are TRBV20-1 and TRBJ1-1; the match to TRBD1 covers 7 bases. CDR3 size: 14 residues. V shed 3 bases and J 5 bases; nucleotides not matched to a gene: 9. CDR1 is DFQATT and CDR2 is SNEGSKA in the germline V gene (reference sequence). The CDR3 coding sequence is TGCAGTGCTAGTCGTGACAGGGTTGTGACTGAAGCTTTCTTT. Translated, it gives CSASRDRVVTEAFF.

This clonotype appeared many times. V is TRBV30 and J is TRBJ1-2, with 9 bases lining up with TRBD1. The J segment lost 4 bases and the V segment lost 5 bases, leaving 5 bases of the junction unmatched. Germline CDR1 GTSNPN, CDR2 SVGIG (reference sequence). The CDR3 is 13 amino acids. The CDR3 spells CAWVGQGLYGYTF. CDR3 nucleotide sequence: TGTGCCTGGGTCGGACAGGGGCTCTATGGCTACACCTTC.

The V gene is TRBV7-2, the J gene TRBJ2-2; 12 bases are shared with TRBD2. CDR3 size: 18 residues. The ends lost 2 bases at V and 4 bases at J; junction bases unmatched: 8. Germline CDR1 SGHTA, CDR2 FQGNSA. The CDR3 region is CASSLLLAGGPSTGELFF. CDR3 nucleotides: TGTGCCAGCAGCTTACTTCTAGCGGGAGGGCCGAGCACCGGGGAGCTGTTTTTT.

The rearrangement joins TRBV30 to TRBJ1-1, with a possible D match to TRBD1 (6 bases). There are 15 residues in the CDR3. Trimming left V 1 base short and J 12 bases short, with 24 bases between. Germline V gene sequence: CDR1 GTSNPN, CDR2 SVGIG (reference sequence). The CDR3 nucleotides are TGTGCCTGGAGTGCCACGTGGTTCGGGGGCAGGGGATCTTTCTTT. Protein: CAWSATWFGGRGSFF.

This clonotype was observed at least ten times. The chain combines TRBV28 with TRBJ1-4, with D unresolved. The CDR3 sequence is 14 residues long. CDR1 MDHEN and CDR2 SYDVKM come from the germline V gene. Trimming took off 4 bases at V and 8 bases at J, with 14 bases between the two ends. CDR3 in DNA: TGTGCCAGCAGTTCTCCTGTCGACACGGAAAAACTGTTTTTT. It yields the protein CASSSPVDTEKLFF.

This clonotype has a handful of counts. This chain connects TRBV24-1 to TRBJ2-2; D gene unclear. V lost 3 bases and J lost 3, with 4 bases in between. From germline, CDR1 is KGHDR and CDR2 SFDVKD. This CDR3 is 13 amino acids long. Here the CDR3 reads CATSDRYTGELFF. The DNA for the CDR3 is TGTGCCACCAGTGATAGATACACCGGGGAGCTGTTTTTT.

At least ten counts were recorded for this clonotype. V usage is TRBV5-6 and J usage is TRBJ2-5, with a tentative D call TRBD1 (6 bases). The V and J ends lost 0 bases and 5 bases respectively, with 14 bases between them. The CDR3 has 15 amino acids. Germline CDR1 reads SGHDT; CDR2 reads YYEEEE. CDR3: CASSLEGHGRETQYF. CDR3 bases: TGTGCCAGCAGCTTGGAGGGACACGGACGGGAGACCCAGTACTTC.

This clonotype has a count of ten or more. The V gene is TRBV28, the J gene TRBJ1-2; D might be TRBD1 (5 bases). The V and J ends lost 5 bases and 2 bases respectively, with 9 bases between them. The CDR3 extends over 13 amino acids. Germline values: CDR1 MDHEN, CDR2 SYDVKM. Here the CDR3 DNA reads TGTGCCAGCAGTACACAGGAGAACTATGGCTACACCTTC. Its translation: CASSTQENYGYTF.

This clonotype was seen repeatedly, ten times or more. The CDR3 nucleotides are TGTGCCAGCAGTCCTGGGACAGGGCACGATAATTTGCCCCAGCATTTT. This gives the protein CASSPGTGHDNLPQHF. The chain joins TRBV6-1 to TRBJ1-5; TRBD1 matches at 9 bases. V was pared by 5 bases and J by 9 bases, with 14 bases of the junction left unmatched. The CDR3 loop spans 16 amino acids. Per the germline V gene, CDR1 is MNHNS and CDR2 is SASEGT.

On this clonotype: A read error may explain this, as a much larger clone is one base away. The chain is built from TRBV7-2 and TRBJ1-2; tentative D call: TRBD1 (5 bases). The V end was cut by 4 bases, the J end by 3 bases, with 15 bases between. CDR3 length: 15 amino acids. Germline V gene sequence: CDR1 SGHTA, CDR2 FQGNSA. The DNA of the CDR3 is TGTGCCAGCAGCTCATCCGGGGCAGCCCACTATGGCTACACCTTC. This sequence encodes CASSSSGAAHYGYTF.

The chain is built from TRBV6-5 and TRBJ1-2; the D gene is possibly TRBD1 (6 bases). CDR1 MNHEY and CDR2 SVGAGI come from the germline V gene. V was clipped by 4 bases and J by 7 bases, with 25 bases between them. The length of the CDR3 is 17 residues. The chain's CDR3 is CASSFSTGQGSTPGYTF. Here the CDR3 DNA reads TGTGCCAGCAGTTTTTCAACAGGTCAGGGGTCAACCCCTGGCTACACCTTC.

The chain links TRBV7-9 to TRBJ2-1; weak D call: TRBD2 (6 bases). This CDR3 has 15 amino acids. Per the germline V gene, CDR1 is SEHNR and CDR2 is FQNEAQ (reference sequence). V was shortened by 3 bases and J by 10 bases, with 19 bases between the two germline ends. This CDR3 is CASSFWDSYVLEQFF. DNA of the CDR3: TGTGCCAGCAGCTTCTGGGACTCCTACGTACTCGAGCAGTTCTTC.

This clonotype was counted at least ten times. The DNA for the CDR3 is TGTGCCAGCAGCCCCCCGGGGGGGGTCTATGGCTACACCTTC. Its protein product is CASSPPGGVYGYTF. The rearrangement joins TRBV28 to TRBJ1-2; D is possibly TRBD1 (5 bases). The CDR3 extends over 14 amino acids. The ends were cut back, 6 bases at V and 4 bases at J, with 15 bases in the middle. Germline CDR1 and CDR2: MDHEN and SYDVKM.

This clonotype has ten or more counts. The gene calls are TRBV6-1 and TRBJ1-5, with D perhaps TRBD1 (5 bases). This CDR3 has 14 amino acids. Germline CDR1 reads MNHNS; CDR2 reads SASEGT. Trimming removed 8 bases from V and 2 bases from J, with 13 bases in between. DNA of the CDR3: TGTGCCAGCTCTAGCCTGGGGGGCAATCAGCCCCAGCATTTT. Its translation is CASSSLGGNQPQHF.

The chain uses TRBV7-3 and TRBJ2-1; possible D gene TRBD1, 5 bases. The CDR3 loop spans 15 amino acids. V was shortened by 2 bases and J by 4 bases, with 12 bases between the two germline ends. Germline V gene data show CDR1 as SGHTA and CDR2 as FQGTGA. The CDR3 loop is CASSLQVTEYNEQFF. In DNA form, the CDR3 reads TGTGCCAGCAGCTTACAAGTGACAGAATACAATGAGCAGTTCTTC.

Ten or more counts support this clonotype. The rearrangement links TRBV20-1 to TRBJ1-2; possible D gene TRBD1, 5 bases. V lost 7 bases and J lost 4, with 16 bases in between. The CDR3 covers 13 residues. Per the germline V gene, CDR1 is DFQATT and CDR2 is SNEGSKA (reference sequence). The CDR3 nucleotides read TGCAGTGTCTCCCCGGTTGGGGGCTATGGCTACACCTTC. Encoded protein: CSVSPVGGYGYTF.

In this sample, this clonotype turned up a few times. This chain uses TRBV15 with TRBJ1-1; possibly TRBD1 for D (6 bases). CDR1 and CDR2 (germline): LNHNV, YYDKDF (reference sequence). The CDR3 has 14 residues. V was pared by 5 bases and J by 7 bases, with 17 bases between. Here the CDR3 reads CATSFLQGYGEAFF. DNA of the CDR3: TGTGCCACCAGCTTTCTTCAGGGGTATGGTGAAGCTTTCTTT.

Many counts were recorded for this clonotype. The rearrangement uses TRBV15 and TRBJ2-5, with 13 nucleotides matching TRBD2. Germline V gene sequence: CDR1 LNHNV, CDR2 YYDKDF (reference sequence). The CDR3 spans 21 residues. The ends lost 0 bases at V and 1 base at J; junction bases unmatched: 14. The CDR3 reads CATSRDPNIWTSGSLQETQYF. DNA for the CDR3: TGTGCCACCAGCAGAGATCCGAACATATGGACTAGCGGGAGCCTCCAAGAGACCCAGTACTTC.

This clonotype showed up many times. This rearrangement joins TRBV20-1 to TRBJ1-4, with D possibly TRBD1 on 5 matching bases. V was pared by 6 bases and J by 6 bases, with 17 bases between. Germline CDR1 reads DFQATT; CDR2 reads SNEGSKA (reference sequence). The CDR3 sequence is 14 residues long. In DNA, the CDR3 is TGCAGTGCCCGCCTTGGGGGGGGAGATGAAAAACTGTTTTTT. Translating it yields CSARLGGGDEKLFF.

This clonotype came up many times. The rearrangement links TRBV28 to TRBJ1-2; perhaps TRBD1 as D (5 bases). Deletions cut 6 bases from V and 8 bases from J, with 19 bases between. CDR1 is MDHEN and CDR2 is SYDVKM in the germline V gene. The CDR3 is 14 residues long. CDR3 residues: CASSRRVFREGYTF. CDR3 DNA sequence: TGTGCCAGCAGCCGCAGGGTCTTCCGTGAGGGCTACACCTTC.

This clonotype was seen many times. The rearrangement links TRBV28 to TRBJ1-2; weak D call: TRBD1 (5 bases). Trimming cost V 10 bases and J 5 bases, with 17 bases left between them. Germline assignment: CDR1 MDHEN and CDR2 SYDVKM. The CDR3 is made up of 13 amino acids. For the CDR3, the DNA is TGTGCCACTACCCGGCAGGGCCGTTATGGCTACACCTTC. This encodes CATTRQGRYGYTF.

The rearrangement joins TRBV12-3 or TRBV12-4 to TRBJ2-3; D possibly matches TRBD1 or TRBD2 (6 bases each). V dropped 5 bases and J dropped 10 bases, with 13 bases sitting between them. CDR3 length: 12 residues. In DNA, the CDR3 is TGTGCCAGCAGTCAGGAGGGGGGTCCGCAGTATTTT. Its protein product is CASSQEGGPQYF.

This clonotype has at least ten counts. This sequence joins TRBV20-1 and TRBJ2-5, with TRBD1 as a possible D gene (6 bases). Trimming stripped 5 bases from V and 3 bases from J, with 7 bases between. The germline V gene encodes CDR1 DFQATT and CDR2 SNEGSKA (reference sequence). This CDR3 has 11 amino acids. The CDR3 DNA reads TGCAGTGCTTGGGACAAAGAGACCCAGTACTTC. Translating it yields CSAWDKETQYF.

This clonotype was seen a handful of times. The chain employs TRBV7-9 and TRBJ2-5; the D gene is possibly TRBD2 (5 bases). Germline-derived CDR1 and CDR2 are SEHNR and FQNEAQ (reference sequence). Between the trimmed V and J ends, which lost 8 bases and 3 bases, there was a span of 7 bases. The CDR3 loop spans 11 amino acids. The CDR3 DNA is TGTGCCAGCGAGGGCAAAGAGACCCAGTACTTC. This codes for CASEGKETQYF.

This clonotype was seen at least ten times. V gene TRBV27 combines with J gene TRBJ1-1, with no clear D. This CDR3 is built from 13 residues. Germline CDR1 is MNHEY and CDR2 is SMNVEV (reference sequence). V was clipped by 2 bases and J by 3 bases, with 7 bases between them. In nucleotides, the CDR3 is TGTGCCAGCAGTTTAGGGATATACACTGAAGCTTTCTTT. Residues: CASSLGIYTEAFF.

The chain is built from TRBV30 and TRBJ2-7; 8 bases map to TRBD1. With 8 bases clipped from V and 0 bases from J, the junction kept 9 bases outside the gene matches. Germline V CDR1 and CDR2: GTSNPN, SVGIG (reference sequence). CDR3 size: 14 residues. CDR3 amino acids: CAGFGQGSSYEQYF. As DNA, the CDR3 is TGTGCCGGCTTCGGACAGGGTAGCTCCTACGAGCAGTACTTC.

The chain couples TRBV3-1 to TRBJ2-2; 9 bases match TRBD2. Germline V lookup: CDR1 LGHDT, CDR2 YNNKEL (reference sequence). Trimming removed 5 bases from V and 6 bases from J; junction bases left unmatched: 7. The CDR3 length is 15 residues. The CDR3 reads CASSEVAGAAGELFF. The CDR3 DNA reads as TGTGCCAGCAGCGAAGTAGCGGGAGCAGCCGGGGAGCTGTTTTTT.